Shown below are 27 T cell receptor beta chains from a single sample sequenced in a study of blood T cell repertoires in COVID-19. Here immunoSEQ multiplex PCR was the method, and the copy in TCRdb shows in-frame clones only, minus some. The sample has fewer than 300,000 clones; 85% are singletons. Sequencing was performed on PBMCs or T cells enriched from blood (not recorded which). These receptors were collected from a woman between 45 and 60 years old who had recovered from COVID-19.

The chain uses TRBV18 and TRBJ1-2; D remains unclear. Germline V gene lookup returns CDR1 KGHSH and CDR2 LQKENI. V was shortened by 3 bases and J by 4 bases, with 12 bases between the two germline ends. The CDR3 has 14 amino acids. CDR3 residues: CASSPSGIGYGYTF. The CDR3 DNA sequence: TGTGCCAGCTCACCTTCGGGGATAGGCTATGGCTACACCTTC. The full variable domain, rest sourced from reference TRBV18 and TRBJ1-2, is NAGVMQNPRHLVRRRGQEARLRCSPMKGHSHVYWYRQLPEEGLKFMVYLQKENIIDESGMPKERFSAEFPKEGPSILRIQQVVRGDSAAYFCASSPSGIGYGYTFGSGTRLTVV.

CDR3 loop: CASSLRGSEAFF. The CDR3 DNA sequence: TGTGCCAGCAGCCTCCGAGGTTCTGAAGCTTTCTTT. The chain carries TRBV12-3 or TRBV12-4 and TRBJ1-1; no reliable D call. The CDR3 length is 12 residues. Trimming took off 6 bases at V and 6 bases at J, with 11 bases between the two ends.

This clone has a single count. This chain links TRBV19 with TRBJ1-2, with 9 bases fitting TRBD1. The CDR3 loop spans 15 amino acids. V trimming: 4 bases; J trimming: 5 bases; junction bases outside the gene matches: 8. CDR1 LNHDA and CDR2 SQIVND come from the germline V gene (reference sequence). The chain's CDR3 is CASSTGTGIVYGYTF. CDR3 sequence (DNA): TGTGCCAGTAGTACCGGGACAGGGATCGTTTATGGCTACACCTTC. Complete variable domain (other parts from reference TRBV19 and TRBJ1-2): DGGITQSPKYLFRKEGQNVTLSCEQNLNHDAMYWYRQDPGQGLRLIYYSQIVNDFQKGDIAEGYSVSREKKESFPLTVTSAQKNPTAFYLCASSTGTGIVYGYTFGSGTRLTVV.

CDR3 in amino acids: CAWSVGQGGSPLHF. CDR3 sequence (DNA): TGTGCCTGGAGTGTCGGGCAGGGAGGGTCACCCCTCCACTTT. The chain has TRBV30 and TRBJ1-6; D possibly corresponds to TRBD1 (5 bases). V was trimmed by 0 bases and J by 10 bases, leaving 13 bases between them. CDR1 GTSNPN and CDR2 SVGIG come from the germline V gene (reference sequence). The CDR3 extends over 14 amino acids.

The CDR3 sequence is CASSQRDRGHTEAFF. The CDR3 DNA follows: TGCGCCAGCAGCCAACGAGACAGGGGGCACACTGAAGCTTTCTTT. The chain recombines TRBV4-1 with TRBJ1-1, with 10 bases that match TRBD1. Unmatched junction bases numbered 3, after V lost 2 bases and J lost 3 bases. Germline CDR1 reads MGHRA; CDR2 reads YSYEKL. The CDR3 covers 15 residues.

The CDR3 sequence is CASSDPGREGEKLFF. The CDR3 region has the DNA TGTGCCAGCAGTGACCCGGGCCGAGAGGGAGAAAAACTGTTTTTT. The chain recombines TRBV6-1 with TRBJ1-4; D gene uncertain. The germline V and J ends were trimmed by 3 bases and 8 bases, with 16 bases remaining between them. The CDR3 has 15 amino acids. CDR1 MNHNS and CDR2 SASEGT come from the germline V gene.

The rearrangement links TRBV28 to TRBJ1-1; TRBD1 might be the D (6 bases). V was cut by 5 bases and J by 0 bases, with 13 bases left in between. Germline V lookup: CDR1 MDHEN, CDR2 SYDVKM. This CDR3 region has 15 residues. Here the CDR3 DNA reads TGTGCCAGCAGTCCCCACAGGGTGGTGAACACTGAAGCTTTCTTT. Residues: CASSPHRVVNTEAFF.

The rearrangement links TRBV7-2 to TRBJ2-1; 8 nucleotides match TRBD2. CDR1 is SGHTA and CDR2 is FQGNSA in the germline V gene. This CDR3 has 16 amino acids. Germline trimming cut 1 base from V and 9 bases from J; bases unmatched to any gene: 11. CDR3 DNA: TGTGCCAGCAGCTTAGGGAATCTCCGGGGGGGCGGTGAGCAGTTCTTC. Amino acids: CASSLGNLRGGGEQFF.

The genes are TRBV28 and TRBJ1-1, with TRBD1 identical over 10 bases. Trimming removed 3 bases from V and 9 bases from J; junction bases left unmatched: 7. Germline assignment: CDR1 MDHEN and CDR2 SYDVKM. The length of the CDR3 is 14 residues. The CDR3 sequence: CASSFRGQGNQAFF. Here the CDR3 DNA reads TGTGCCAGCAGTTTCCGGGGACAGGGGAATCAAGCTTTCTTT.

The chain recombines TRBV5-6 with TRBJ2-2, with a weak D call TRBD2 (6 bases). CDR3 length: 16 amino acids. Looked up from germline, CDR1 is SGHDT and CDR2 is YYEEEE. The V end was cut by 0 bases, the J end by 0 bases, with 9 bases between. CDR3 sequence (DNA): TGTGCCAGCAGCTTGGGCGGGGAGACGAACACCGGGGAGCTGTTTTTT. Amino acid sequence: CASSLGGETNTGELFF.

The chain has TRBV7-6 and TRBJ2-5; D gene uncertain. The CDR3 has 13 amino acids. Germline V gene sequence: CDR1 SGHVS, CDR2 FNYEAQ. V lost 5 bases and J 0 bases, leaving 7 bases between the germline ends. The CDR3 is CASSPVYQETQYF. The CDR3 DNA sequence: TGTGCCAGCAGCCCTGTATACCAAGAGACCCAGTACTTC. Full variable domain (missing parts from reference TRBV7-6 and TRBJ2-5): GAGVSQSPRYKVTKRGQDVALRCDPISGHVSLYWYRQALGQGPEFLTYFNYEAQQDKSGLPNDRFSAERPEGSISTLTIQRTEQRDSAMYRCASSPVYQETQYFGPGTRLLVL.

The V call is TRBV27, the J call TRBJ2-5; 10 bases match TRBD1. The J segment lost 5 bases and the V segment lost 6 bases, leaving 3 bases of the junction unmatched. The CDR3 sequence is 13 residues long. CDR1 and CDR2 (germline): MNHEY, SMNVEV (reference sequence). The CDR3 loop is CASRTGGGETQYF. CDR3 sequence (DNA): TGTGCCAGCAGGACAGGGGGCGGTGAGACCCAGTACTTC.

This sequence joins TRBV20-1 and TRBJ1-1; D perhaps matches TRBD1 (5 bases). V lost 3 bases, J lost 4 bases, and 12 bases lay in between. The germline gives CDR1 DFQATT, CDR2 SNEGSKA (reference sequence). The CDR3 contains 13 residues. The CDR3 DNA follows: TGCAGTGCTAGTCCAGGGTCGGTCACTGAAGCTTTCTTT. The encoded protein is CSASPGSVTEAFF.

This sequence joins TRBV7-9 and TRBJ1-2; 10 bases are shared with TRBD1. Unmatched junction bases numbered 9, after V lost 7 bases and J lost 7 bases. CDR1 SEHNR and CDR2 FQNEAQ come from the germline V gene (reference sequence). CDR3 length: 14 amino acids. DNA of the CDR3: TGTGCCAGCACCAAACGACAGGGGGCGTTTGGCTACACCTTC. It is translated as CASTKRQGAFGYTF. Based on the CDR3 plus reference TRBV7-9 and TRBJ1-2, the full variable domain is DTGVSQNPRHKITKRGQNVTFRCDPISEHNRLYWYRQTLGQGPEFLTYFQNEAQLEKSRLLSDRFSAERPKGSFSTLEIQRTEQGDSAMYLCASTKRQGAFGYTFGSGTRLTVV.

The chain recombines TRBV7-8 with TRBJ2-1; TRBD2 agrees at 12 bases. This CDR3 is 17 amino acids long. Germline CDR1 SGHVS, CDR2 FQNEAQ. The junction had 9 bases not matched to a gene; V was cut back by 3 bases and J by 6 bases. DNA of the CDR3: TGTGCCAGCAGCTTTTCTTTGACTAGCGGGAGTCTCAATGAGCAGTTCTTC. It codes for CASSFSLTSGSLNEQFF. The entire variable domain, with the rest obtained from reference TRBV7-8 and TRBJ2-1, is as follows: GAGVSQSPRYKVAKRGQDVALRCDPISGHVSLFWYQQALGQGPEFLTYFQNEAQLDKSGLPSDRFFAERPEGSVSTLKIQRTQQEDSAVYLCASSFSLTSGSLNEQFFGPGTRLTVL.

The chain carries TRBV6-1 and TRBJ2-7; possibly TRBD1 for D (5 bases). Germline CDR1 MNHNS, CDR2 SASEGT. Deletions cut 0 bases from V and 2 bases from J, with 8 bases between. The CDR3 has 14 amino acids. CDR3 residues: CASSEAGAPYEQYF. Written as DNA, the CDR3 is TGTGCCAGCAGTGAAGCAGGGGCCCCCTACGAGCAGTACTTC.

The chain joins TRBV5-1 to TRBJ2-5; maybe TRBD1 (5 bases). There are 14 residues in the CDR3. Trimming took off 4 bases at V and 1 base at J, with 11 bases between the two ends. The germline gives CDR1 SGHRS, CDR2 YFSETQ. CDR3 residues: CASSLPQGQETQYF. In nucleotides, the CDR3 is TGCGCCAGCAGCCTACCGCAGGGCCAAGAGACCCAGTACTTC.

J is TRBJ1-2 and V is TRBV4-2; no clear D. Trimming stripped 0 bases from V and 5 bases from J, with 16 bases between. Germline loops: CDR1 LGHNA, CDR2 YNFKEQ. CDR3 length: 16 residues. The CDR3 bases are TGTGCCAGCAGCCAAGAAGGAATGACTACACCTTATGGCTACACCTTC. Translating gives CASSQEGMTTPYGYTF.

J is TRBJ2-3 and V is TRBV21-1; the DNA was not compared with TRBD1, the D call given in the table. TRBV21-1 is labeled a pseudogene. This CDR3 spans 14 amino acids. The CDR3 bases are TGTGCCAGCAACACAGGGGTGCCTAAAAATACGCAGTATTTT. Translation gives CASNTGVPKNTQYF.

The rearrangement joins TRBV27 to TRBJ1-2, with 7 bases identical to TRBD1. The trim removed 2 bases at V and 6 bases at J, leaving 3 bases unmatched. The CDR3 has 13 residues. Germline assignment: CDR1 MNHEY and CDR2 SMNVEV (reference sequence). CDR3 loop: CASSLGQENGYTF. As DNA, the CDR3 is TGTGCCAGCAGTTTAGGACAGGAGAATGGCTACACCTTC.

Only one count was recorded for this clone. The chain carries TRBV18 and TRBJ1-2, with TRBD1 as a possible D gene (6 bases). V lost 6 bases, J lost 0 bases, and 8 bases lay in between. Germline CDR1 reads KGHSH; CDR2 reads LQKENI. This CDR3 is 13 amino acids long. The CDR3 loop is CASSGDTNYGYTF. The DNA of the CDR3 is TGTGCCAGCTCGGGGGACACTAACTATGGCTACACCTTC. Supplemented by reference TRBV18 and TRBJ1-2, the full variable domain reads NAGVMQNPRHLVRRRGQEARLRCSPMKGHSHVYWYRQLPEEGLKFMVYLQKENIIDESGMPKERFSAEFPKEGPSILRIQQVVRGDSAAYFCASSGDTNYGYTFGSGTRLTVV.

The CDR3 loop reads CASSLILVTGELFF. Written as DNA, the CDR3 is TGTGCCAGCAGCTTAATCCTCGTCACCGGGGAGCTGTTTTTT. The chain combines TRBV11-2 with TRBJ2-2; D uncertain. V was clipped by 2 bases and J by 4 bases, with 8 bases between them. The CDR3 consists of 14 residues. Germline CDR1 and CDR2: SGHAT and FQNNGV.

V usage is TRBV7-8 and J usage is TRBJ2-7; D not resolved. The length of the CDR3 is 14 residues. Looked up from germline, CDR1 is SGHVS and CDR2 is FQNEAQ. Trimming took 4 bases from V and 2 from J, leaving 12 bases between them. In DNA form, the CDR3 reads TGTGCCAGCAGCTCCGACATTGACCCCTACGAGCAGTACTTC. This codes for CASSSDIDPYEQYF.

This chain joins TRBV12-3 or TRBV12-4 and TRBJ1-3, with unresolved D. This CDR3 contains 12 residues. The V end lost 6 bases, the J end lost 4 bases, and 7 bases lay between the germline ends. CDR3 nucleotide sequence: TGTGCCAGCAGGCAGTTGGGAAACACCATATATTTT. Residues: CASRQLGNTIYF.

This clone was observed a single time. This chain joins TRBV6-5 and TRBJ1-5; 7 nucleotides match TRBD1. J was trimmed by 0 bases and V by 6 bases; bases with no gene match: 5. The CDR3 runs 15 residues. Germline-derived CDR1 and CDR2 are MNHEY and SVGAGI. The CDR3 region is CASSWRQGSNQPQHF. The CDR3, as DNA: TGTGCCAGCAGCTGGAGACAGGGTAGCAATCAGCCCCAGCATTTT.

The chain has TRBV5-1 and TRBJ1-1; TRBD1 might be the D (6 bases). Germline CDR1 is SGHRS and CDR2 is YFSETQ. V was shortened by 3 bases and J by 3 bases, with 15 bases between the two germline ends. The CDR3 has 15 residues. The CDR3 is CASSSIQGTDTEAFF. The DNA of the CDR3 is TGCGCCAGCAGCTCGATACAGGGTACGGACACTGAAGCTTTCTTT.

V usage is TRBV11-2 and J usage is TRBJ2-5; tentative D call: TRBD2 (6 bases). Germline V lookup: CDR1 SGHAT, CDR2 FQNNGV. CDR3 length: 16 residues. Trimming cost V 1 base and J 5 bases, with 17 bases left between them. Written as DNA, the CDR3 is TGTGCCAGCAGCTTAGTATCGCCGGAGGGTCGGGAGACCCAGTACTTC. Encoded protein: CASSLVSPEGRETQYF.